Included here is one T cell receptor (beta chain) sequence, with context. The clone's antigen remains unknown. Within one base of it there is no much larger clone, and no base qualities were kept. TCR cDNA was synthesized by 5'RACE template switching, through which a universal primer site and unique molecular identifiers were introduced. Priming of cDNA synthesis was performed from both the TCR alpha and TCR beta constant segments. Libraries were amplified in two PCR steps, with sample barcodes and sequencing adapters added in the second step. Sequencing of libraries was performed on Illumina HiSeq 2500 (2x100 bp) or NovaSeq (2x150 bp). On the study's bioinformatics: MIGEC was used to demultiplex reads and collapse the reads into UMI consensus sequences, and MiXCR was used for V(D)J alignment. Vaccine-responding clonotypes were identified with edgeR using replicate PBMC samples, with FDR below 0.01 and a log2 fold change above 5 up to day 15 being required. Bulk clonotypes were assigned CD4 or CD8 identity according to which sequenced CD4 or CD8 repertoire held them at higher abundance. The public reads were run again by TCRdb, first through fastp at Q25 and then through MiXCR, and only productive beta chains were kept. Each entry is one CDR3 protein sequence, shown with its most common DNA and genes. It is TCRdb's table, rather than the study itself, that gives the V and J calls and clone size. Present in this sample are about 130,000 distinct CDR3 sequences, roughly 6.7% of which were seen just once. Jointly, the top ten make up roughly 2.5% of the sample.

The data stem from a study of T cells after yellow fever vaccination (dated by TCRdb to between 2018 and 2020). For the study in its entirety: The SMART-Seq v4 Ultra Low Input RNA kit was used to prepare libraries from fractions with low cell numbers. To follow T-cell clones before and after primary and booster YFV17D yellow fever vaccination, bulk TCR alpha and beta repertoires were sequenced over time. The cohort comprised two healthy male donors, one aged 18 to 29 and one aged 30 to 40 years. Bulk PBMC replicates and cell subsets were isolated from blood drawn at multiple timepoints before and after both primary and secondary immunization. Findings and caveats that apply to the study as a whole: Computational filtering was required because FACS-sorted repertoires could contain abundant contaminating clonotypes from the bulk population. The secondary T-cell response was found to be weaker but faster than the primary response, with a peak reached on day 5 rather than on day 15. A small share of clonotypes was detected in both CD4 and CD8 compartments, with the overlap likely arising from convergent recombination. Because the study included only a couple of donors, the extent to which the findings can be generalized is limited. Most clones expanded after primary vaccination (almost 97% of CD4 and about 85% of CD8) were re-detected after the booster, suggesting that broad memory maintenance occurred.

The treatment or condition label here, explained by the study, means: live attenuated yellow fever vaccine strain. A standard Ficoll-Paque protocol was used to isolate PBMCs from peripheral blood. Dynabeads CD4 and CD8 positive selection kits were used to isolate CD4 and CD8 T-cell fractions. TriZol was used to extract RNA from bulk PBMCs, from CD4 and CD8 fractions, and from dextramer-positive and dextramer-negative fractions. The germline V gene (reference sequence) gives CDR1 as LNHNV and CDR2 as YYDKDF. Germline trimming: 4 bases from V, 9 bases from J; junction bases outside gene matches: 9. The CDR3 sequence holds 14 residues, the cysteine and phenylalanine included. Left in the record is the CDR3 DNA by itself, 42 bases read in frame from the first base.

The origin of this receptor is a man younger than 30 who received the YFV17D yellow fever vaccine. This sequence uses TRBV15 and TRBJ2-1; 7 nucleotides in the junction match TRBD1. Sequences were derived from CD4+ T cells sorted from PBMCs, sampled 10 days after the first yellow fever vaccination. This receptor carries the CDR3 CATSMRQGGFEQFF. Read as DNA, the sequence is TGTGCCACCAGCATGCGACAGGGTGGGTTTGAGCAGTTCTTC.